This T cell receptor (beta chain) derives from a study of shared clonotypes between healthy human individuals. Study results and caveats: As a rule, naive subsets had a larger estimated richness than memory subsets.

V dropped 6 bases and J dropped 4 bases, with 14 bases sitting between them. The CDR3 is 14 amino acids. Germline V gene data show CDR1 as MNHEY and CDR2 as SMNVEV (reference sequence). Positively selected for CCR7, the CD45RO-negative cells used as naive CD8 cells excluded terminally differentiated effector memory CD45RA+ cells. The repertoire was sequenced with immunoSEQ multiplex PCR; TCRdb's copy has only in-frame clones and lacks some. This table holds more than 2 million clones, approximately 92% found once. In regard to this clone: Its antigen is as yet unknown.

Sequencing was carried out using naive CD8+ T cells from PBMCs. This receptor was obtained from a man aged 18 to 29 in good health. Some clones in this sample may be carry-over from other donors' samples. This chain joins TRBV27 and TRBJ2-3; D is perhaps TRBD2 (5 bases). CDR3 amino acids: CASSLLERADTQYF. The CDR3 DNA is TGTGCCAGCAGCCTACTAGAGAGGGCAGATACGCAGTATTTT.